This T cell receptor (beta chain) was captured by sequencing in a study of T cells after yellow fever vaccination. With 5 bases removed from V and 5 bases from J, the gap between germline ends came to 21 bases. The CDR3 runs to 16 residues. From germline, CDR1 is SEHNR and CDR2 FQNEAQ (reference sequence). TCRdb re-called the 5' RACE reads through MiXCR, storing one row per CDR3 protein. The sample has a few hundred thousand distinct CDR3 sequences, about a sixth seen once. Study-wide findings and caveats: Boosting was followed by the reappearance of most primary-vaccination clones (about 97% CD4, more than 70% CD8).

Details on this clonotype: What it binds is not known.

The rearrangement uses TRBV7-9 and TRBJ2-5, with D hard to call. The sequencing used PBMCs, collected 5 to 6 days after the first yellow fever vaccination. This sequence was found in a man in his late teens or twenties who received the YFV17D yellow fever vaccine. This CDR3 is CASSPPGRALGETQYF. In DNA, the CDR3 is TGTGCCAGCAGCCCCCCGGGTCGCGCCCTCGGTGAGACCCAGTACTTC.